These 28 T cell receptor beta chains share one sample of origin, sequenced in a study of shared clonotypes between healthy human individuals. The protocol was immunoSEQ multiplex PCR, while the TCRdb copy is restricted to in-frame clones and leaves out a portion. The sample includes about half a million clones, roughly 80% of them seen just once. Sequencing used PBMCs. These receptors all stem from a woman between 40 and 50 years old in good health. Some clones in this sample may be carry-over from other donors' samples.

This clone was recorded once. The V call is TRBV21-1, the J call TRBJ2-7; whether TRBD1, the table's D call, matches the DNA was not checked. TRBV21-1 is labeled a pseudogene. This CDR3 has 15 amino acids. DNA for the CDR3: TGTGCCAGCAGCAAACCCGCGACAGGAGGCTACGAGCAGTACTTC. Its translation: CASSKPATGGYEQYF.

Remarks on this clone: Just one base apart from a much larger clone, this may be a read error. J is TRBJ2-3 and V is TRBV2, with D perhaps assigned TRBD1 or TRBD2 (5 bases each). The CDR3 has 13 residues. Germline V lookup: CDR1 SNHLY, CDR2 FYNNEI. The germline V and J ends were trimmed by 4 bases and 5 bases, with 10 bases remaining between them. DNA for the CDR3: TGTGCCAGCAGTGGAGGGACGGGAGATACGCAGTATTTT. It translates to CASSGGTGDTQYF.

The rearrangement joins TRBV11-3 to TRBJ1-5; D is perhaps TRBD1 (5 bases). In germline, CDR1 is SGHNT, CDR2 YENEEA. The CDR3 runs 17 residues. V was clipped by 5 bases and J by 0 bases, with 17 bases between them. Here the CDR3 DNA reads TGTGCCAGCAGCGAACTACGACAGATGTATAGCAATCAGCCCCAGCATTTT. It specifies CASSELRQMYSNQPQHF.

This clone was found a few times. This chain uses TRBV10-3 with TRBJ2-7; 7 positions agree with TRBD1. With V trimmed by 3 bases and J by 0 bases, 5 bases remained unmatched. Per germline, CDR1 ENHRY and CDR2 SYGVKD. CDR3 length: 15 residues. The CDR3 region is CAISDPTGSSYEQYF. The DNA for the CDR3 is TGTGCCATCAGTGACCCGACAGGGAGCTCCTACGAGCAGTACTTC.

This clone came up once. The rearrangement joins TRBV7-2 to TRBJ2-1; D may be TRBD2 (6 bases). This CDR3 region has 14 residues. Looked up from germline, CDR1 is SGHTA and CDR2 is FQGNSA. V shed 1 base and J shed 8 bases, with 12 bases lying between them. As DNA, the CDR3 is TGTGCCAGCAGCTTAGGGCCGACTAGTTATGAGCAGTTCTTC. It encodes CASSLGPTSYEQFF.

This clone was seen only once. This likely came from a read error, as a far larger clone is one base away. The chain couples TRBV6-6 to TRBJ1-5; no clear D gene. CDR1 MNHNY and CDR2 SVGAGI come from the germline V gene (reference sequence). The CDR3 is 13 amino acids. V was trimmed by 11 bases and J by 1 base, leaving 12 bases between them. CDR3 in amino acids: CACTAVSNQPQHF. For the CDR3, the DNA is TGTGCCTGCACCGCCGTAAGCAATCAGCCCCAGCATTTT.

The V and J genes are TRBV5-4 and TRBJ1-4; no clear D. CDR3 size: 16 residues. Germline V CDR1 and CDR2: SGHNT, YYREEE (reference sequence). V was cut by 3 bases and J by 4 bases, with 16 bases left in between. The CDR3 DNA reads TGTGCCAGCAGCTCAGACCCTGCCCGGGGTAATGAAAAACTGTTTTTT. As protein: CASSSDPARGNEKLFF.

This sequence joins TRBV4-1 and TRBJ2-7; 8 nucleotides line up with TRBD2. Trimming took 3 bases from V and 1 from J; bases not matched to a gene: 17. Germline V gives CDR1 MGHRA, CDR2 YSYEKL. The CDR3 runs to 19 residues. In DNA form, the CDR3 reads TGCGCCAGCAGCCAGTCCCCTATTGTCCCCGGGGGGGAATCCTACGAGCAGTACTTC. Translation: CASSQSPIVPGGESYEQYF.

This clone was counted a few times. The chain has TRBV7-2 and TRBJ2-1; tentatively, D is TRBD2 (6 bases). Germline lookup yields CDR1 SGHTA and CDR2 FQGNSA. Trimming pared 1 base from V and 7 bases from J, leaving 11 bases between. CDR3 length: 14 residues. CDR3 sequence (DNA): TGTGCCAGCAGCTTAGGAGCGCGGGGTAATGAGCAGTTCTTC. This gives the protein CASSLGARGNEQFF.

Concerning this clone itself: This likely came from a read error, as a far larger clone is one base away. Other DNA sequences within the sample encode an identical CDR3. The genes are TRBV6-5 and TRBJ2-7, with a tentative D call TRBD1 (6 bases). The CDR3 spans 13 residues. Germline CDR1 reads MNHEY; CDR2 reads SVGAGI. V shed 2 bases and J shed 9 bases, with 14 bases lying between them. The CDR3 DNA follows: TGTGCCAGCAGTTACCGTACAGGGTCCGTGCAGTACTTC. This translates into CASSYRTGSVQYF.

Worth noting for this clone: Its ends do not fully match the called genes, so a read error is possible. The chain combines TRBV25-1 with TRBJ2-7; no firm D call. The CDR3 has 13 amino acids. CDR1 and CDR2 from the germline V gene are MGHDK and SYGVNS. In DNA form, the CDR3 reads TGTGCCAGCAGTGAATTTGTGGATAACAATATAAACTTC. This codes for CASSEFVDNNINF.

This chain joins TRBV7-8 and TRBJ2-7, with 7 bases matching TRBD1. Germline CDR1 SGHVS, CDR2 FQNEAQ. Unmatched junction bases numbered 2, after V lost 6 bases and J lost 3 bases. The CDR3 runs 12 residues. The CDR3 is CASRQGLYEQYF. CDR3 DNA: TGTGCCAGCAGACAGGGGCTCTACGAGCAGTACTTC.

As for this clone: A far bigger clonotype differs at one base, so this is likely a read error. The V call is TRBV5-6, the J call TRBJ2-5, with D unclear. This CDR3 comprises 11 residues. Germline V lookup: CDR1 SGHDT, CDR2 YYEEEE. The CDR3 sequence: CAGSLQETQYF. The CDR3, as DNA: TGTGCCGGCAGCTTGCAAGAGACCCAGTACTTC.

In regard to this clone: A far larger clone is only one base removed, so a read error is likely. The chain is built from TRBV1 and TRBJ2-5; TRBD2 is the table's D call and was not checked against the DNA. TRBV1 is a pseudogene segment. This CDR3 region has 14 residues. CDR3 nucleotides: TGCACTCCTTCTAGCGGGAGCGGGAGAGAGACCCGGTACTTC. Translating it yields CTPSSGSGRETRYF.

CDR3 nucleotides: TGTGCCAGCAGCTCCCCCGGGGGACAGTGGACAGATACGCAGTATTTT. Protein product: CASSSPGGQWTDTQYF. This sequence joins TRBV11-2 and TRBJ2-3; D might be TRBD1 (7 bases). The CDR3 is 16 amino acids. Germline loops: CDR1 SGHAT, CDR2 FQNNGV. The V end was cut by 4 bases, the J end by 3 bases, with 17 bases between.

The chain employs TRBV28 and TRBJ2-1, with D unclear. Trimming took 3 bases from V and 1 from J, leaving 19 bases between them. CDR1 and CDR2 from the germline V gene are MDHEN and SYDVKM. This CDR3 is 18 amino acids long. CDR3 sequence (DNA): TGTGCCAGCAGTTTCCCCACCCCAGAGGACCGGTCCTACAATGAGCAGTTCTTC. Amino acid sequence: CASSFPTPEDRSYNEQFF.

The chain combines TRBV5-1 with TRBJ1-4; a possible D gene is TRBD1 (5 bases). With 3 bases removed from V and 7 bases from J, the gap between germline ends came to 16 bases. This CDR3 is built from 15 residues. Germline V gene data show CDR1 as SGHRS and CDR2 as YFSETQ. The CDR3 DNA sequence: TGCGCCAGCAGCTCCACCTCGGGACGTTCTGAAAAACTGTTTTTT. Its protein is CASSSTSGRSEKLFF.

In its sample, this clone was seen many times. The rearrangement links TRBV11-1 to TRBJ2-1, with 8 nucleotides matching TRBD2. The V and J ends lost 5 bases and 4 bases, in that order; junction bases with no gene match: 16. Germline V gives CDR1 SGHAT, CDR2 FQDESV (reference sequence). This CDR3 region has 18 residues. The CDR3 reads CASSPMGVSGSGYNEQFF. Here the CDR3 DNA reads TGTGCCAGCAGCCCAATGGGGGTGAGCGGGAGTGGTTACAATGAGCAGTTCTTC.

This clone appeared once. The V call is TRBV2, the J call TRBJ1-4; tentative D call: TRBD1 (5 bases). The V and J ends lost 5 bases and 3 bases respectively, with 10 bases between them. This CDR3 is built from 14 residues. Germline loops: CDR1 SNHLY, CDR2 FYNNEI. CDR3 coding DNA: TGTGCCAGCAGTCGAGACAGCCCTAATGAAAAACTGTTTTTT. As protein: CASSRDSPNEKLFF.

This clone has more than one count but fewer than ten. This chain uses TRBV5-4 with TRBJ1-1, with D hard to call. The V end lost 2 bases, the J end lost 6 bases, and 5 bases lay between the germline ends. In germline, CDR1 is SGHNT, CDR2 YYREEE (reference sequence). The CDR3 covers 11 residues. The CDR3 here is CASSLGPEAFF. The CDR3 DNA follows: TGTGCCAGCAGCTTAGGCCCTGAAGCTTTCTTT.

This chain connects TRBV10-2 to TRBJ2-2; no clear D gene. This CDR3 spans 14 amino acids. Looked up from germline, CDR1 is WSHSY and CDR2 is SAAADI. Trimming took 4 bases from V and 4 from J, leaving 10 bases between them. CDR3 DNA: TGCGCCAGCAGTGCACCCGGGCTCACCGGGGAGCTGTTTTTT. Amino acids: CASSAPGLTGELFF.

V and J are TRBV5-1 and TRBJ2-7, with 8 bases aligning to TRBD2. Unmatched junction bases numbered 5, after V lost 0 bases and J lost 6 bases. CDR1 SGHRS and CDR2 YFSETQ come from the germline V gene. The CDR3 has 14 residues. DNA of the CDR3: TGCGCCAGCAGCTTGGACCGGGAGGGCCGCGAGCAGTACTTC. Translated: CASSLDREGREQYF.

V gene TRBV28 combines with J gene TRBJ2-1, with D unresolved. CDR1 and CDR2 from the germline V gene are MDHEN and SYDVKM. CDR3 length equals 15 residues. The V gene lost 3 bases and the J gene lost 3 bases, with 12 bases spanning the gap. The CDR3 bases are TGTGCCAGCAGTTTTAGGATGGATGGCTACAATGAGCAGTTCTTC. Residues: CASSFRMDGYNEQFF.

This clone came up a few times. This sequence joins TRBV15 and TRBJ2-7, with a weak D call TRBD2 (5 bases). Germline V gene lookup returns CDR1 LNHNV and CDR2 YYDKDF (reference sequence). V shed 4 bases and J shed 7 bases, with 17 bases lying between them. The CDR3 runs 14 residues. CDR3 sequence: CATSILLEGGEQYF. The CDR3 nucleotides read TGTGCCACCAGCATTTTACTAGAGGGTGGTGAGCAGTACTTC. The variable domain in full, completed from reference TRBV15 and TRBJ2-7, reads DAMVIQNPRYQVTQFGKPVTLSCSQTLNHNVMYWYQQKSSQAPKLLFHYYDKDFNNEADTPDNFQSRRPNTSFCFLDIRSPGLGDTAMYLCATSILLEGGEQYFGPGTRLTVT.

This sequence joins TRBV7-2 and TRBJ1-1; 8 positions agree with TRBD1. The germline V gene has CDR1 SGHTA and CDR2 FQGNSA. Unmatched junction bases numbered 3, after V lost 3 bases and J lost 6 bases. CDR3 size: 13 residues. This CDR3 reads CASSFRTGSEAFF. The CDR3 nucleotides read TGTGCCAGCAGCTTTCGGACAGGGTCTGAAGCTTTCTTT. Combining the CDR3 with reference TRBV7-2 and TRBJ1-1 gives the whole variable domain GAGVSQSPSNKVTEKGKDVELRCDPISGHTALYWYRQSLGQGLEFLIYFQGNSAPDKSGLPSDRFSAERTGGSVSTLTIQRTQQEDSAVYLCASSFRTGSEAFFGQGTRLTVV.

In regard to this clone: A read error is the likely source, as a far larger clone sits one nucleotide away. The V gene is TRBV4-2, the J gene TRBJ2-7; D call uncertain. Looked up from germline, CDR1 is LGHNA and CDR2 is YNFKEQ. This CDR3 is built from 13 residues. DNA of the CDR3: TGTGCCTGCAGCCTGAGCCACTCCTACGAGCAGTACTTC. This codes for CACSLSHSYEQYF.

A remark on this clone: A much larger clone lies one base from this, so it may be a read error. This sample also contains other DNA sequences that code for the same CDR3. The chain employs TRBV10-3 and TRBJ2-5; TRBD1 or TRBD2 may be the D gene (6 bases each). In germline, CDR1 is ENHRY, CDR2 SYGVKD. This CDR3 region has 16 residues. The CDR3: CAISETQPAGGETQYF. In DNA form, the CDR3 reads TGTGCCATCAGTGAGACCCAACCCGCCGGGGGCGAGACCCAATACTTC.

This chain joins TRBV5-1 and TRBJ2-7, with unresolved D. Germline CDR1 is SGHRS and CDR2 is YFSETQ. Deletions cut 0 bases from V and 3 bases from J, with 4 bases between. CDR3 length: 12 amino acids. CDR3 amino acids: CASSLDHYEQYF. DNA for the CDR3: TGCGCCAGCAGCTTGGACCACTACGAGCAGTACTTC. Full variable domain (missing parts from reference TRBV5-1 and TRBJ2-7): KAGVTQTPRYLIKTRGQQVTLSCSPISGHRSVSWYQQTPGQGLQFLFEYFSETQRNKGNFPGRFSGRQFSNSRSEMNVSTLELGDSALYLCASSLDHYEQYFGPGTRLTVT.